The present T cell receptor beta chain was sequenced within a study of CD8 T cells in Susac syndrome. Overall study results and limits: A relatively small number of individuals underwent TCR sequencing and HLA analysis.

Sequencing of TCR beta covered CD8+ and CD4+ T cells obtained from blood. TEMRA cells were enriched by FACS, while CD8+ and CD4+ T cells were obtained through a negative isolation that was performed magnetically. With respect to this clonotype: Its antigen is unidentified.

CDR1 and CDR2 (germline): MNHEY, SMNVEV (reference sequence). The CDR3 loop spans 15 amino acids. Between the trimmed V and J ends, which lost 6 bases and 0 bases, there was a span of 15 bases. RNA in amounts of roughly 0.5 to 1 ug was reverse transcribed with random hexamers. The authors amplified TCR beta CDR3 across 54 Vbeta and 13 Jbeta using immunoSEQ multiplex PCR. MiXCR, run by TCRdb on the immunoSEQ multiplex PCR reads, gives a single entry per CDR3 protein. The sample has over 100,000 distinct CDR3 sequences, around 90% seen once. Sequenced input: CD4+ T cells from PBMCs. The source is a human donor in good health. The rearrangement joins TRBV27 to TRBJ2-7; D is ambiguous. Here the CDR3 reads CASRLRAGFSYEQYF. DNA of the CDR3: TGTGCCAGCAGACTAAGGGCTGGTTTCTCCTACGAGCAGTACTTC.